This T cell receptor beta chain was profiled in a study of T-cell reconstitution after alpha-beta-depleted transplantation in children. Study-wide results and limits: Counts and diversity of T cells one year after transplant came mostly from newly produced T cells. Two months or so post-transplant, alpha-beta T cells reportedly derived from several hundred expanded graft clones.

Unique molecular identifiers were used in preparing the TCRbeta library. TCRdb recomputed calls from the PCR reads with MiXCR, one row per CDR3 protein. The table includes over 100,000 distinct CDR3 sequences, 4.5% to 7.5% detected once. This clonotype was observed at least ten times. Its antigen is still unknown. The V end was cut by 5 bases, the J end by 4 bases, with 13 bases between. The CDR3 consists of 14 residues. This TCR was sampled from a female patient aged 2-9 years who had a stem cell transplant for Fanconi anemia, so the T cells may come from the graft donor. The chain is built from TRBV12-3 or TRBV12-4 and TRBJ2-3; no firm D call. This specimen was PBMCs, mostly from graft donor cells, taken 60 days after TCRalphabeta/CD19-depleted stem cell transplant. This chain's CDR3 is CASSNSIVPDTQYF. CDR3 nucleotide sequence: TGTGCCAGCAGTAACAGCATAGTTCCAGATACGCAGTATTTT.